These T cell receptor beta chains were read from a single sample in a study of blood T cell repertoires in COVID-19. The repertoire was sequenced with immunoSEQ multiplex PCR; TCRdb's copy has only in-frame clones and lacks some. The sample shows about 37,000 clones, 87% of them seen only once. Sequencing was performed on peripheral blood. The receptors were gathered from a human donor in a cohort sampled during active COVID-19. CDR3s include the opening cysteine and the closing phenylalanine or tryptophan. Each record gives: CDR3 DNA, CDR3 protein, D gene, J gene, clone size, V gene. The D gene is left open where the match is weak. Clone size is shown for a subset of rows, as once, few, many or a class of expanded clone.

cdr3_nt: TGTGCCAGCAGCTCCGGGACAGGGCGAAATCAGCCCCAGCATTTT
cdr3_aa: CASSSGTGRNQPQHF
d_call: TRBD1
j_call: TRBJ1-5
clone_size: .
v_call: TRBV9

cdr3_nt: TGTGCCAGCAGCCGCCGCACGGGGAGCATTAGCAATCAGCCCCAGCATTTT
cdr3_aa: CASSRRTGSISNQPQHF
d_call: .
j_call: TRBJ1-5
clone_size: .
v_call: TRBV5-6

cdr3_nt: TGTGCCAGCAGTGACTCGACAGGGGGCGGCTACACCTTC
cdr3_aa: CASSDSTGGGYTF
d_call: TRBD1
j_call: TRBJ1-2
clone_size: .
v_call: TRBV6-4

cdr3_nt: TGTGCCAGCAGACTCGACAGGAACACTGAAGCTTTCTTT
cdr3_aa: CASRLDRNTEAFF
d_call: .
j_call: TRBJ1-1
clone_size: .
v_call: TRBV6-6

cdr3_nt: TGTGCCAGCAGCTCCATGGCGGGACAGGGGTCTGGGGCCAACGTCCTGACTTTC
cdr3_aa: CASSSMAGQGSGANVLTF
d_call: TRBD1
j_call: TRBJ2-6
clone_size: .
v_call: TRBV7-2

cdr3_nt: TGCAGCGTTGACCGATCCATGTCGGGCGGGGGATCCCTACACTCCTACAATGAGCAGTTCTTC
cdr3_aa: CSVDRSMSGGGSLHSYNEQFF
d_call: TRBD2
j_call: TRBJ2-1
clone_size: .
v_call: TRBV29-1

cdr3_nt: TGTGCCAGCAGCGCGGGGGCGGACACCGGGGAGCTGTTTTTT
cdr3_aa: CASSAGADTGELFF
d_call: .
j_call: TRBJ2-2
clone_size: few
v_call: TRBV6-5

cdr3_nt: TGCGCCAGCAGCTCGACCCCGGGACTGGGATCCTACGAGCAGTACTTC
cdr3_aa: CASSSTPGLGSYEQYF
d_call: .
j_call: TRBJ2-7
clone_size: once
v_call: TRBV5-1

cdr3_nt: TGCGCCAGCATGGACGGGGGGGCCCCTCTCGGAGATACGCAGTATTTT
cdr3_aa: CASMDGGAPLGDTQYF
d_call: TRBD2
j_call: TRBJ2-3
clone_size: .
v_call: TRBV4-1

cdr3_nt: TGTGCCAGTAGTGTCACGGAACAGGGGTGGAATGAGCAGTTCTTC
cdr3_aa: CASSVTEQGWNEQFF
d_call: TRBD1
j_call: TRBJ2-1
clone_size: .
v_call: TRBV19

cdr3_nt: TGTGCCAGCAGTTTATATCTAGGCCTAGCGGTAGACTACGAGCAGTACTTC
cdr3_aa: CASSLYLGLAVDYEQYF
d_call: TRBD2
j_call: TRBJ2-7
clone_size: .
v_call: TRBV28

cdr3_nt: TGTGCCAGCAGTTTATCGAACCGGGGGAGGAGGACGGATAAGAACACTGAAGCTTTCTTT
cdr3_aa: CASSLSNRGRRTDKNTEAFF
d_call: .
j_call: TRBJ1-1
clone_size: .
v_call: TRBV27

cdr3_nt: TGTGCCAGCAGTTCAGGGGCACAGGGAACTAATGAAAAACTGTTTTTT
cdr3_aa: CASSSGAQGTNEKLFF
d_call: .
j_call: TRBJ1-4
clone_size: .
v_call: TRBV28

cdr3_nt: TGTGCCAGCAGTGGGGACAGCCCCTATGGCTACACCTTC
cdr3_aa: CASSGDSPYGYTF
d_call: TRBD1
j_call: TRBJ1-2
clone_size: .
v_call: TRBV2

cdr3_nt: TGTGCCAGCAGCCAGTCCCGGGACAGGGATTGGACCGGGGAGCTGTTTTTT
cdr3_aa: CASSQSRDRDWTGELFF
d_call: TRBD1
j_call: TRBJ2-2
clone_size: .
v_call: TRBV28

cdr3_nt: TGTGCCAGCAGCCAAGACCTAGCCTTCGGAGATACGCAGTATTTT
cdr3_aa: CASSQDLAFGDTQYF
d_call: .
j_call: TRBJ2-3
clone_size: .
v_call: TRBV14

cdr3_nt: TGTGCCAGCAGCAAAGCGAACAGGCTAGTCCAAGAGACCCAGTACTTC
cdr3_aa: CASSKANRLVQETQYF
d_call: .
j_call: TRBJ2-5
clone_size: .
v_call: TRBV21-1

cdr3_nt: TGTGCCAGCAGACGACTAGCGGGTTCCACCGGGGAGCTGTTTTTT
cdr3_aa: CASRRLAGSTGELFF
d_call: TRBD2
j_call: TRBJ2-2
clone_size: .
v_call: TRBV2

cdr3_nt: TGTGCCAGCAGTTCTTCTCGACTAGCGGGGTACCACGTAGGGGAGCTGTTTTTT
cdr3_aa: CASSSSRLAGYHVGELFF
d_call: TRBD2
j_call: TRBJ2-2
clone_size: .
v_call: TRBV27

cdr3_nt: TGTGCCAGCAGTCTCCAGACTAGCGGGAGCACAGATACGCAGTATTTT
cdr3_aa: CASSLQTSGSTDTQYF
d_call: TRBD2
j_call: TRBJ2-3
clone_size: few
v_call: TRBV27

cdr3_nt: TGCAGTGCTAGTTTAGACAGCTATGGCTACACCTTC
cdr3_aa: CSASLDSYGYTF
d_call: .
j_call: TRBJ1-2
clone_size: .
v_call: TRBV20-1

cdr3_nt: TGTGCCAGCAGTGGCGGGAGGCCCCCATACGAGCAGTACTTC
cdr3_aa: CASSGGRPPYEQYF
d_call: TRBD2
j_call: TRBJ2-7
clone_size: .
v_call: TRBV28

cdr3_nt: TGTGCCAGCAGCTTAGCGGGAGTGGAGACCCAGTACTTC
cdr3_aa: CASSLAGVETQYF
d_call: .
j_call: TRBJ2-5
clone_size: .
v_call: TRBV7-7

cdr3_nt: TGCGCCAGCATCATGGACAGGGTGGAGAACACCGGGGAGCTGTTTTTT
cdr3_aa: CASIMDRVENTGELFF
d_call: TRBD1
j_call: TRBJ2-2
clone_size: .
v_call: TRBV5-1

cdr3_nt: TGTGCCAGCAGCTTAGCGGGTAGCGGGAGCACAGATACGCAGTATTTT
cdr3_aa: CASSLAGSGSTDTQYF
d_call: TRBD2
j_call: TRBJ2-3
clone_size: .
v_call: TRBV7-8

cdr3_nt: TGTGCCAGCAGCGGACAGCAAAATCAGCCCCAGCATTTT
cdr3_aa: CASSGQQNQPQHF
d_call: .
j_call: TRBJ1-5
clone_size: .
v_call: TRBV6-5

cdr3_nt: TGCAGTGCTAGTCGGGACAGGGGGTGGGACACCATATATTTT
cdr3_aa: CSASRDRGWDTIYF
d_call: TRBD1
j_call: TRBJ1-3
clone_size: .
v_call: TRBV20-1

cdr3_nt: TGCGCCAGCAGCCCCGAGCCTGTCCGTAATGAAAAACTGTTTTTT
cdr3_aa: CASSPEPVRNEKLFF
d_call: .
j_call: TRBJ1-4
clone_size: .
v_call: TRBV5-1

cdr3_nt: TGCGCCAGCAGCCGGGACAGATCCTACGAGCAGTACTTC
cdr3_aa: CASSRDRSYEQYF
d_call: TRBD1
j_call: TRBJ2-7
clone_size: .
v_call: TRBV5-1

cdr3_nt: TGTGCCAGCAGCTTGGCCCGGGAGACCCAGTACTTC
cdr3_aa: CASSLARETQYF
d_call: .
j_call: TRBJ2-5
clone_size: .
v_call: TRBV5-8

cdr3_nt: TGTGCCAGCTCACCGCCGGGACAGGGGTACGAGCAGTACTTC
cdr3_aa: CASSPPGQGYEQYF
d_call: TRBD1
j_call: TRBJ2-7
clone_size: once
v_call: TRBV18

cdr3_nt: TGTGCCAGCAGTTTCATGGGACAGGCGACCAATGAGCAGTTCTTC
cdr3_aa: CASSFMGQATNEQFF
d_call: TRBD1
j_call: TRBJ2-1
clone_size: .
v_call: TRBV5-4

cdr3_nt: TGTGCCAGCAGCGAACCCCCGCGGGGGGCGAACTCCTACAATGAGCAGTTCTTC
cdr3_aa: CASSEPPRGANSYNEQFF
d_call: TRBD2
j_call: TRBJ2-1
clone_size: .
v_call: TRBV5-4

cdr3_nt: TGCGCCAGCAGCTTGGGGGGCCTGGGGAACACTGAAGCTTTCTTT
cdr3_aa: CASSLGGLGNTEAFF
d_call: .
j_call: TRBJ1-1
clone_size: .
v_call: TRBV5-1

cdr3_nt: TGTGCCAGCAGCCCACGGAGGGGCGCCGAGCAGTACTTC
cdr3_aa: CASSPRRGAEQYF
d_call: .
j_call: TRBJ2-7
clone_size: .
v_call: TRBV7-3

cdr3_nt: TGTGCCAGCAGTTACCGGTCGACAGGGGGAATTCGCGATGAGCAGTTCTTC
cdr3_aa: CASSYRSTGGIRDEQFF
d_call: TRBD1
j_call: TRBJ2-1
clone_size: .
v_call: TRBV6-2/TRBV6-3

cdr3_nt: TGTGCCAGCAGCCAACGACAGGTCGGCCAAGAGACCCAGTACTTC
cdr3_aa: CASSQRQVGQETQYF
d_call: .
j_call: TRBJ2-5
clone_size: .
v_call: TRBV3-1/TRBV3-2

cdr3_nt: TGCGCCAGCTCGAACAGGGATCGGATCGAGCAGTACTTC
cdr3_aa: CASSNRDRIEQYF
d_call: .
j_call: TRBJ2-7
clone_size: .
v_call: TRBV5-1

cdr3_nt: TGCGCCAGCACCAATACGGGGAAGGACGAGCAGTACTTC
cdr3_aa: CASTNTGKDEQYF
d_call: .
j_call: TRBJ2-7
clone_size: .
v_call: TRBV5-1

cdr3_nt: TGTGCCAGCAGCCGTAGCGGGAGGGCCATGGATACGCAGTATTTT
cdr3_aa: CASSRSGRAMDTQYF
d_call: TRBD2
j_call: TRBJ2-3
clone_size: .
v_call: TRBV28

cdr3_nt: TGTGCCAGCAGTTCCCGCACAGTGAACACTGAAGCTTTCTTT
cdr3_aa: CASSSRTVNTEAFF
d_call: .
j_call: TRBJ1-1
clone_size: .
v_call: TRBV27

cdr3_nt: TGCAGCGTTGGAAGGGGAAGTGAGCAGTTCTTC
cdr3_aa: CSVGRGSEQFF
d_call: .
j_call: TRBJ2-1
clone_size: .
v_call: TRBV29-1

cdr3_nt: TGTGCCAGCAGCGCGGGACAGGGGGATCAAGAGACCCAGTACTTC
cdr3_aa: CASSAGQGDQETQYF
d_call: TRBD1
j_call: TRBJ2-5
clone_size: .
v_call: TRBV9

cdr3_nt: TGTGCCAGCAGTTTCCACAGGGGGGGAACTGAAGCTTTCTTT
cdr3_aa: CASSFHRGGTEAFF
d_call: TRBD1
j_call: TRBJ1-1
clone_size: many
v_call: TRBV27

cdr3_nt: TGTGCCAGCAGCTTGGGACAATTCGACACCGGGGAGCTGTTTTTT
cdr3_aa: CASSLGQFDTGELFF
d_call: .
j_call: TRBJ2-2
clone_size: .
v_call: TRBV7-6

cdr3_nt: TGCGCCAGCAGCTTGGATAACTACGAGCAGTACTTC
cdr3_aa: CASSLDNYEQYF
d_call: .
j_call: TRBJ2-7
clone_size: .
v_call: TRBV5-1

cdr3_nt: TGTGCCAGCAGTTATGACAGGACCTACAATGAGCAGTTCTTC
cdr3_aa: CASSYDRTYNEQFF
d_call: .
j_call: TRBJ2-1
clone_size: .
v_call: TRBV27

cdr3_nt: TGTGCCAGCACACGGACAGGGATTGATACGCAGTATTTT
cdr3_aa: CASTRTGIDTQYF
d_call: TRBD1
j_call: TRBJ2-3
clone_size: few
v_call: TRBV5-4

cdr3_nt: TGTGCCTGGAGTGGGACAATGTCTGGAAACACCATATATTTT
cdr3_aa: CAWSGTMSGNTIYF
d_call: .
j_call: TRBJ1-3
clone_size: .
v_call: TRBV30

cdr3_nt: TGCGCCAGCGGACAGGGAACCGGGGAGCTGTTTTTT
cdr3_aa: CASGQGTGELFF
d_call: TRBD1
j_call: TRBJ2-2
clone_size: .
v_call: TRBV5-1

cdr3_nt: TGTGCCAAGACGGGACTCCTTTTCAATGAGCAGTTCTTC
cdr3_aa: CAKTGLLFNEQFF
d_call: .
j_call: TRBJ2-1
clone_size: .
v_call: TRBV6-4

cdr3_nt: TGTGCCAGCGGGACGGACAGGGGGCGTCCCTCAGGGACCGGGGAGCTGTTTTTT
cdr3_aa: CASGTDRGRPSGTGELFF
d_call: TRBD1
j_call: TRBJ2-2
clone_size: .
v_call: TRBV28

cdr3_nt: TGTGCCAGCAGCTTATTCGTCGGTGGGCGGGGGGGCCGAGATACGCAGTATTTT
cdr3_aa: CASSLFVGGRGGRDTQYF
d_call: TRBD2
j_call: TRBJ2-3
clone_size: .
v_call: TRBV7-2

cdr3_nt: TGTGCCAGCAGCTTGATTCTAGCGAGGTACAATGAGCAGTTCTTC
cdr3_aa: CASSLILARYNEQFF
d_call: .
j_call: TRBJ2-1
clone_size: once
v_call: TRBV5-6

cdr3_nt: TGTGCCAGCAGCCCCCGGATAGGAGTCTACGAGCAGTACTTC
cdr3_aa: CASSPRIGVYEQYF
d_call: .
j_call: TRBJ2-7
clone_size: .
v_call: TRBV7-9

cdr3_nt: TGTGCCAGCGGGCTGGGACAGGCTTCGTCCGGCTACACCTTC
cdr3_aa: CASGLGQASSGYTF
d_call: TRBD1
j_call: TRBJ1-2
clone_size: .
v_call: TRBV6-6

cdr3_nt: TGTGCCAGCCGGGTGGGCGGGGAGCTGTTTTTT
cdr3_aa: CASRVGGELFF
d_call: .
j_call: TRBJ2-2
clone_size: .
v_call: TRBV28

cdr3_nt: TGTGCCAGCAGTTTACGTGGACAGGGGCATCAGCCCCAGCATTTT
cdr3_aa: CASSLRGQGHQPQHF
d_call: TRBD1
j_call: TRBJ1-5
clone_size: once
v_call: TRBV28

cdr3_nt: TGTGCCAGCAGTCGTTTTGGGGTAGCGGGGACCTCCTACGAGCAGTACTTC
cdr3_aa: CASSRFGVAGTSYEQYF
d_call: TRBD2
j_call: TRBJ2-7
clone_size: .
v_call: TRBV6-6